Presented here are 12 T cell receptor beta chains from one specimen sequenced in a study of cytomegalovirus exposure and HLA in healthy donors (dated by TCRdb to the late 2010s). Library preparation employed the immunoSEQ multiplex PCR assay. A mixture of 60 forward primers for TCR Vbeta segments and 13 reverse primers for TCR Jbeta segments was used in the multiplex PCR. Sourced from immuneACCESS, this table was stored by TCRdb with only in-frame sequences that have V and J called. A share of the clones is absent; for the studies checked, an unresolved V gene accounts for under half, and the remainder has no known explanation. Counted in this sample were 100,000 to 120,000 clones; nearly 80% of them appeared once. Approximately 1.2% of the sample comes from the top ten. Sequencing was performed on PBMCs. Receptor source: a man aged 25 to 45 in good health and CMV-seronegative.

This chain uses TRBV9 with TRBJ2-7, with 7 bases lining up with TRBD2. The CDR3 is 15 residues long. The V and J ends lost 0 bases and 3 bases, in that order; junction bases with no gene match: 6. Germline V lookup: CDR1 SGDLS, CDR2 YYNGEE. DNA of the CDR3: TGTGCCAGCAGCGTAGGCGCGGGAGTAGACTACGAGCAGTACTTC. This gives the protein CASSVGAGVDYEQYF. The full variable domain, its missing parts supplied by reference TRBV9 and TRBJ2-7, is DSGVTQTPKHLITATGQRVTLRCSPRSGDLSVYWYQQSLDQGLQFLIQYYNGEERAKGNILERFSAQQFPDLHSELNLSSLELGDSALYFCASSVGAGVDYEQYFGPGTRLTVT.

The rearrangement uses TRBV11-2 and TRBJ1-4; weak D call: TRBD1 (6 bases). Germline V gene lookup returns CDR1 SGHAT and CDR2 FQNNGV. The CDR3 consists of 16 residues. V was clipped by 5 bases and J by 2 bases, with 15 bases between them. The CDR3 is CASSPLFGQTNEKLFF. CDR3 sequence (DNA): TGTGCCAGCAGCCCCTTGTTCGGACAGACTAATGAAAAACTGTTTTTT.

The chain links TRBV4-1 to TRBJ2-7; perhaps TRBD1 as D (6 bases). The CDR3 consists of 13 residues. Germline V gene data show CDR1 as MGHRA and CDR2 as YSYEKL. The germline V and J ends were trimmed by 1 base and 6 bases, with 10 bases remaining between them. Here the CDR3 DNA reads TGCGCCAGCAGCCAAGTACAGGGTACCGAGCAGTACTTC. It codes for CASSQVQGTEQYF.

V usage is TRBV5-4 and J usage is TRBJ2-5; tentatively, D is TRBD2 (6 bases). The germline CDR1 and CDR2 sequences are SGHNT and YYREEE (reference sequence). The CDR3 extends over 15 amino acids. Trimming shortened V by 4 bases and J by 2 bases, and 15 bases separated the two germline ends. The CDR3 loop is CASSPSSDGQETQYF. The CDR3 nucleotides read TGTGCCAGCAGCCCGTCTAGCGATGGGCAAGAGACCCAGTACTTC.

This clone turned up a few times. The sample contains more than one DNA sequence encoding this CDR3. This sequence joins TRBV18 and TRBJ1-1; TRBD1 agrees at 7 bases. The length of the CDR3 is 13 residues. The V gene end was trimmed by 2 bases and the J gene end by 3 bases; junction bases not matched to a gene: 0. Germline loops: CDR1 KGHSH, CDR2 LQKENI. CDR3 sequence: CASSPGQDTEAFF. The CDR3 DNA sequence: TGTGCCAGCTCACCAGGACAGGACACTGAAGCTTTCTTT.

This chain links TRBV18 with TRBJ1-1, with unresolved D. The germline V gene encodes CDR1 KGHSH and CDR2 LQKENI. The CDR3 is made up of 14 amino acids. Trimming took off 6 bases at V and 2 bases at J, with 13 bases between the two ends. The CDR3 nucleotides are TGTGCCAGCTCGGCCACAGTAAGCAACACTGAAGCTTTCTTT. Translated, it gives CASSATVSNTEAFF.

About this clone itself: Lacking the conserved final phenylalanine or tryptophan, this CDR3 likely reflects a read error. The chain employs TRBV18 and TRBJ1-1; D gene unclear. Trimming removed 6 bases from V and 0 bases from J, with 14 bases in between. The CDR3 has 15 residues. Germline loops: CDR1 KGHSH, CDR2 LQKENI. CDR3 protein: CASSADGQMNTEAFL. The CDR3 nucleotides read TGTGCCAGCTCGGCTGATGGGCAAATGAACACTGAAGCTTTCCTT.

The V gene is TRBV5-1, the J gene TRBJ1-2; D uncertain. Per germline, CDR1 SGHRS and CDR2 YFSETQ. Trimming stripped 0 bases from V and 7 bases from J, with 10 bases between. The CDR3 is 13 residues long. Written as DNA, the CDR3 is TGCGCCAGCAGCTTGGTTTTGGCGGCTGGCTACACCTTC. Its protein product is CASSLVLAAGYTF.

This clone has more than one count but fewer than ten. The chain carries TRBV9 and TRBJ2-1; 10 bases match TRBD2. The junction had 7 bases not matched to a gene; V was cut back by 4 bases and J by 6 bases. Germline values: CDR1 SGDLS, CDR2 YYNGEE. The CDR3 contains 15 residues. The CDR3 region is CASSSDPSGGNEQFF. The CDR3 DNA reads TGTGCCAGCAGCTCAGACCCTAGCGGGGGCAATGAGCAGTTCTTC.

The V call is TRBV15, the J call TRBJ1-4; D perhaps matches TRBD1 (6 bases). The CDR3 loop spans 15 amino acids. Germline CDR1 reads LNHNV; CDR2 reads YYDKDF (reference sequence). Trimming stripped 3 bases from V and 5 bases from J, with 13 bases between. The CDR3 region has the DNA TGTGCCACCAGCAGTTATAGACAGGAGAATGAAAAACTGTTTTTT. Residues: CATSSYRQENEKLFF.

The J gene is TRBJ2-2, the V gene TRBV5-1, with TRBD1 as a possible D gene (6 bases). CDR1 SGHRS and CDR2 YFSETQ come from the germline V gene. The CDR3 is 15 residues long. V was shortened by 5 bases and J by 0 bases, with 11 bases between the two germline ends. CDR3 protein: CASRSRTANTGELFF. CDR3 DNA: TGCGCCAGCAGATCGAGGACAGCGAACACCGGGGAGCTGTTTTTT.

This chain links TRBV30 with TRBJ2-2; D unresolved. This CDR3 has 13 amino acids. Looked up from germline, CDR1 is GTSNPN and CDR2 is SVGIG (reference sequence). V was clipped by 5 bases and J by 0 bases, with 7 bases between them. CDR3 DNA: TGTGCCTGGGTCGGAGCGAACACCGGGGAGCTGTTTTTT. Its translation is CAWVGANTGELFF.